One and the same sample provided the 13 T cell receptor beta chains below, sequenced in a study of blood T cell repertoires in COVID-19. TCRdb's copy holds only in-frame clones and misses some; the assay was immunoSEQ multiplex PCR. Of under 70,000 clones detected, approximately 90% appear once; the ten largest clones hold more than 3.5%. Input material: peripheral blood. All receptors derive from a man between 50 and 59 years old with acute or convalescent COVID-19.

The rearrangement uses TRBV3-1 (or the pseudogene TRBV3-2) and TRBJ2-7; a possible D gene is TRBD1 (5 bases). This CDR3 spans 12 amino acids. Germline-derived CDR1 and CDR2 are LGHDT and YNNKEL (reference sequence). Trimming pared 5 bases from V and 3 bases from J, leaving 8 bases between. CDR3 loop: CASSDDSYEQYF. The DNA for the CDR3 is TGTGCCAGCAGCGACGACAGCTACGAGCAGTACTTC.

As DNA, the CDR3 is TGCGCCAGCTCGGTTGGGGGGGCGAGGACCGGGGAGCTGTTTTTT. This translates into CASSVGGARTGELFF. V gene TRBV4-1 combines with J gene TRBJ2-2, with D perhaps TRBD2 (7 bases). CDR1 and CDR2 from the germline V gene are MGHRA and YSYEKL. Trimming took off 8 bases at V and 5 bases at J, with 18 bases between the two ends. The CDR3 length is 15 residues.

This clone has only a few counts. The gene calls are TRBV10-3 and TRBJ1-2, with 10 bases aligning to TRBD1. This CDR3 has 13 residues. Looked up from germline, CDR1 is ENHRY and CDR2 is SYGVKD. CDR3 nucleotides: TGTCACCCGGGGGGACAGGGGATCTATGGCTACACCTTC. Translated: CHPGGQGIYGYTF.

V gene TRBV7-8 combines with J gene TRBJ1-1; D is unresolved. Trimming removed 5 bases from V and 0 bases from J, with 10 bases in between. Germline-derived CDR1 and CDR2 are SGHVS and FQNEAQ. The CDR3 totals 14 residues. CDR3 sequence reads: CASSLRPLNTEAFF. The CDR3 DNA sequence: TGTGCCAGCAGCCTCAGGCCCTTGAACACTGAAGCTTTCTTT.

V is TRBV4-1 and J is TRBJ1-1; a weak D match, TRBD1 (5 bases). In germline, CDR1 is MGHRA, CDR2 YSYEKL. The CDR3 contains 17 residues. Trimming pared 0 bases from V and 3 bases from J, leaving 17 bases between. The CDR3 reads CASSQDDLISGDTEAFF. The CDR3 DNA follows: TGCGCCAGCAGCCAAGATGATTTGATTTCGGGGGACACTGAAGCTTTCTTT.

As DNA, the CDR3 is TGTGCCAGCAGCCAAGGTTCACAGGGTGGAGATCAGCCCCAGCATTTT. Encoded protein: CASSQGSQGGDQPQHF. V usage is TRBV4-2 and J usage is TRBJ1-5, with D possibly TRBD1 on 6 matching bases. Germline CDR1 LGHNA, CDR2 YNFKEQ. The CDR3 sequence is 16 residues long. V was trimmed by 1 base and J by 5 bases, leaving 15 bases between them.

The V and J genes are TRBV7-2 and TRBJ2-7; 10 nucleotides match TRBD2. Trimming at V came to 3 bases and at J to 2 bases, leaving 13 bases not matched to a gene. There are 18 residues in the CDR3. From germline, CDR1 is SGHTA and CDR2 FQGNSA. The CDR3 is CASSFRWSGRASPYEQYF. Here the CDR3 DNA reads TGTGCCAGCAGCTTCAGATGGAGCGGGAGGGCCTCACCCTACGAGCAGTACTTC.

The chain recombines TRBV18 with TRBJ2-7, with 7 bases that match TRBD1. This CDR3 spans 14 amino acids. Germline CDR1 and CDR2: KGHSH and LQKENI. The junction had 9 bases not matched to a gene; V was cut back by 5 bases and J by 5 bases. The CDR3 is CASSSIGGWDEQYF. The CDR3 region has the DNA TGTGCCAGCTCATCCATAGGGGGCTGGGACGAGCAGTACTTC.

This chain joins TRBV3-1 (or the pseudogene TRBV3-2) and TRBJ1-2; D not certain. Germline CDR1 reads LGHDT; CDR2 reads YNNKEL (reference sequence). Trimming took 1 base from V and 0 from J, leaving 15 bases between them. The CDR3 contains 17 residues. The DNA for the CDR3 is TGTGCCAGCAGCCAAGGTCTAAGGCGGGCAGCTAACTATGGCTACACCTTC. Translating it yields CASSQGLRRAANYGYTF.

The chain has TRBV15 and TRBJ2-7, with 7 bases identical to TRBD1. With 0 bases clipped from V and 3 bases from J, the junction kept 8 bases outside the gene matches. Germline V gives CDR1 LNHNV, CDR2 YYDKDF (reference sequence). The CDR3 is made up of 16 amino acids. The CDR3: CATSRDPETGLYEQYF. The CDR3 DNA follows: TGTGCCACCAGCAGAGATCCAGAGACAGGGCTCTACGAGCAGTACTTC. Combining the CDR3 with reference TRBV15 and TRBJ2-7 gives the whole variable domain DAMVIQNPRYQVTQFGKPVTLSCSQTLNHNVMYWYQQKSSQAPKLLFHYYDKDFNNEADTPDNFQSRRPNTSFCFLDIRSPGLGDTAMYLCATSRDPETGLYEQYFGPGTRLTVT.

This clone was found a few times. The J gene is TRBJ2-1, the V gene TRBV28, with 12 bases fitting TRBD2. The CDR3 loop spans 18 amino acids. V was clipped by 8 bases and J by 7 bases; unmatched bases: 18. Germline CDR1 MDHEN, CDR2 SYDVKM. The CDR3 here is CASSSPPTSGRLGNEQFF. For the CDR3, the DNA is TGTGCCAGCTCAAGCCCCCCTACTAGCGGGAGGTTAGGGAATGAGCAGTTCTTC.

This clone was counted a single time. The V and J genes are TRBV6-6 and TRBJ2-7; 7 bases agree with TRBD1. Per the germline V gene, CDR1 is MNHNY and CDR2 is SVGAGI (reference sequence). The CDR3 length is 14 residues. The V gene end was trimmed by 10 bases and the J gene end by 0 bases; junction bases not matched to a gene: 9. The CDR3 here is CAILRDSSSYEQYF. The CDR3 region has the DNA TGTGCCATCCTCCGGGACAGCAGCTCCTACGAGCAGTACTTC.

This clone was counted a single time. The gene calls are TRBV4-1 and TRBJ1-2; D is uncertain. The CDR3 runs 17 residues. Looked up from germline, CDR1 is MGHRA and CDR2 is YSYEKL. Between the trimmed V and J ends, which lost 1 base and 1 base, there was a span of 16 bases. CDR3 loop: CASSQGAGSINNYGYTF. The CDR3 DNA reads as TGCGCCAGCAGCCAAGGCGCAGGCTCGATAAATAACTATGGCTACACCTTC.